This entry features one TCR beta chain sequence. Its antigen is still unknown. The record has no base qualities; no much larger clone is one base away. The immunoSEQ hsTCRB v3.0 assay was used at survey level resolution to sequence the TRB variable region. TRB sequencing targeted a depth of about 40,000-55,000 T-cell genomes per sample. Pooled TRB libraries were sequenced on an Illumina MiSeq with a v3 150-cycle kit. From the authors' description of their analysis: Repertoire analysis ran in R within a reproducible Nextflow workflow covering QC, data transformation and analysis. LymphoSeq2, an R package for AIRR-Seq data exploration, was used to implement custom analyses. After excluding several samples that yielded fewer than 5000 total TRB sequences, 150 to 200 HIV repertoires remained for analysis. Among the 170 to 200 HIV repertoires that were kept, 59 were collected before ART initiation and around 130 were collected after ART initiation. Each repertoire was downsampled to 5000 TRB nucleotide sequences, and summary statistics were averaged across 100 downsampling iterations. The analysis kept only TRB sequences whose CDR3 regions were at least seven amino acids long. Diversity was measured with a Shannon entropy-derived clonality score and the Gini coefficient. In the repertoire networks, any two of the top 5000 CDR3 amino acid sequences were linked whenever the two sequences differed by an edit distance of one. For TRB CDR3 amino acid sequences, antigen specificity groups and MHC restriction were predicted with GLIPH2. CDR3 amino acid sequences were matched against VDJdb and McPAS-TCR to flag known CMV, EBV, HIV or tissue antigen associations. Pre-ART, post-ART and control groups were compared with Wilcoxon signed-rank tests and Holm-Bonferroni correction. The table was pulled from immuneACCESS by TCRdb, which kept in-frame rearrangements only. Such tables lose some clones; where checked, under half of the loss comes from unresolved V genes, and the rest has no known cause. V, J and clone size derive from that table, while D and trimming were established from the DNA sequence. This sample comprises about 25,000 clones, around 88% of them detected only once. The top ten clones comprise less than 6.5% of the sample.

Via the germline V gene (reference sequence), CDR1 is MNHNY and CDR2 SVGAGI. Including cysteine and phenylalanine, the CDR3 has 14 amino acids. Only CDR3 DNA is held: 42 bases, read in frame from base 1. Trimming costs V 5 bases and J 3 bases, and their ends lie 14 bases apart. The data were taken from a study of long-term antiretroviral therapy in people with HIV (dated by TCRdb to between 2021 and 2023). Regarding the study in general: Collection of the earliest samples took place about a decade ahead of the 2015 WHO recommendation for immediate ART, at a time when ART was typically delayed until CD4 counts fell. Test extractions of a monoclonal T-cell line alongside a few dozen polyclonal samples showed no cross-contamination during QIAcube processing. The cohort contributed over 150 cryopreserved PBMC samples from 30 adults with confirmed HIV infection, collected serially over a mean of around 6 years (range 1-12). Among the approximately 27 participants with HIV, ten to twelve were female. A retrospective serial study tested whether changes in peripheral blood TRB repertoire composition and diversity were associated with ART initiation and durable HIV suppression.

Participants were included only if at least one PBMC sample before ART initiation and at least two post-ART samples were available. Treatment was received in the United States of America by all participants with HIV. Before DNA extraction, cryopreserved samples containing about 0.9-10 million PBMC were thawed and washed. At the time of the earliest PBMC sample, participants with HIV were aged between 23 and 54 years. Each participant contributed PBMC samples from 1-4 timepoints before ART initiation and 2-8 timepoints after ART initiation, with a median of 7 samples. Serial HIV viral load, CD4+ T-cell count, ART history and demographic data were obtained for every participant. Genomic DNA was extracted from unsorted PBMC with a Qiagen kit on a QIAcube, processed in batches of 12 samples. Study-level results and caveats: Owing to limited PBMC availability, only the TCR beta chain was sequenced, without alpha chain pairing. The repertoire was dominated across all time points by expanded TRB clones identified before ART initiation, although this dominance was seen to fluctuate and to decrease in many PLHIV after ART. The samples were dated from about 2003 to 2018, and the ART regimens that were used may be less effective than current ART regimens. Narrower CDR3 length ranges were observed in HIV repertoires than in controls, and an antigen-experienced repertoire with only a slight naive shift after ART was suggested by the network structure. Starting ART was linked to a significant rise in TRB diversity, yet even with long-term ART the diversity remained significantly lower than in transplant donor controls. Inferences about post-ART repertoire changes are limited because no data were available on ART adherence, viral resistance or therapy changes. Because pre-ART samples had limited cell numbers, profiling was done on unsorted PBMC rather than on sorted CD4+ and CD8+ T cells.

The sequencing used unsorted PBMCs, collected almost 4.6 years after starting antiretroviral therapy. The sequence joins TRBV6-6 to TRBJ2-7; a tentative D match to TRBD2 spans 6 bases. This receptor was obtained from a young man with HIV. The DNA sequence follows: TGTGCCAGCAGTGCCGGGACTGAGGTCTACGAGCAGTACTTC. Its amino acids are CASSAGTEVYEQYF.